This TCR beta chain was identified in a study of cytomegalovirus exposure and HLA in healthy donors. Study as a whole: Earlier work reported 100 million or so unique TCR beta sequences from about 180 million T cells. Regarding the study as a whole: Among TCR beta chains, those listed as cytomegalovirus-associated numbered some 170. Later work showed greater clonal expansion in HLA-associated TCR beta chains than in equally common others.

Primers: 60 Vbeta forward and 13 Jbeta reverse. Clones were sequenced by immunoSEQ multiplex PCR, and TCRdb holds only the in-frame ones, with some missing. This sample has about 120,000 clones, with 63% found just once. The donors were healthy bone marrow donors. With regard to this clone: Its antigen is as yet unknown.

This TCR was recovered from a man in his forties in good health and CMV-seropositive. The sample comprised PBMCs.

CDR3 bases: TGTGCCAGCCGAAGGCAGGGGGGAGTCCAAGAGACCCAGTACTTC. This gives the protein CASRRQGGVQETQYF. The chain uses TRBV2 and TRBJ2-5, with D possibly TRBD1 on 7 matching bases. There are 15 residues in the CDR3. CDR1 and CDR2 from the germline V gene are SNHLY and FYNNEI. Trimming took 8 bases from V and 1 from J, leaving 17 bases between them.